The 15 T cell receptor beta chains below were found in one sample sequenced in a study of T cell repertoires in cytomegalovirus infection. No antigen is known for these receptors. Via MiXCR, TCRdb re-called the reads, giving one row per CDR3 protein. The repertoire includes nearly 70,000 distinct CDR3 sequences, roughly 20% of them detected once, and over 70% sits in the top ten. Material: PBMCs, sequenced either directly or after in vitro stimulation (not recorded which). Receptors originate from a human donor in good health (CMV status not recorded). Some clones in this sample may be carry-over from other donors' samples.

In its sample, this clonotype was seen a few times. CDR3 coding DNA: TGTGCCAGCAGCGACCCGGGACTAGCGGGACTACAAGAGACCCAGTACTTC. Its protein is CASSDPGLAGLQETQYF. The V gene is TRBV9, the J gene TRBJ2-5, with 13 bases identical to TRBD2. Germline V gives CDR1 SGDLS, CDR2 YYNGEE. CDR3 length: 17 amino acids. The V and J ends lost 3 bases and 2 bases, in that order; junction bases with no gene match: 7.

This clonotype showed up just a few times. The CDR3 protein is CASRLGIYGYTF. Written as DNA, the CDR3 is TGTGCCAGCAGATTGGGGATCTATGGCTACACCTTC. This rearrangement joins TRBV12-3 or TRBV12-4 to TRBJ1-2; D is uncertain. V dropped 6 bases and J dropped 4 bases, with 9 bases sitting between them. The length of the CDR3 is 12 residues.

This chain joins TRBV28 and TRBJ1-1; D remains ambiguous. Trimming cost V 6 bases and J 4 bases, with 6 bases left between them. The germline CDR1 and CDR2 sequences are MDHEN and SYDVKM. The CDR3 totals 11 residues. CDR3 region: CASRVFTEAFF. The CDR3 DNA reads TGTGCCAGCAGGGTGTTCACTGAAGCTTTCTTT.

This clonotype was seen only a few times. The gene calls are TRBV28 and TRBJ2-7; D remains ambiguous. In germline, CDR1 is MDHEN, CDR2 SYDVKM. V lost 3 bases, J lost 7 bases, and 7 bases lay in between. The CDR3 totals 11 residues. The CDR3 nucleotides are TGTGCCAGCAGTTTTTTCGGGGAGCAGTACTTC. Its protein product is CASSFFGEQYF.

The genes are TRBV12-5 and TRBJ2-1; 8 positions match TRBD1. With V trimmed by 0 bases and J by 4 bases, 8 bases remained unmatched. This CDR3 contains 17 residues. From germline, CDR1 is LGHNT and CDR2 FRNRAP. Here the CDR3 DNA reads TGTGCTAGTGGTTTGGTACTTGGCCAGGGGGCTTACAATGAGCAGTTCTTC. This encodes CASGLVLGQGAYNEQFF.

The chain recombines TRBV30 with TRBJ1-5, with TRBD1 as a possible D gene (5 bases). This CDR3 spans 15 amino acids. V lost 0 bases and J 1 base, leaving 10 bases between the germline ends. Germline values: CDR1 GTSNPN, CDR2 SVGIG (reference sequence). CDR3 amino acids: CAWSVRDSSNQPQHF. CDR3 bases: TGTGCCTGGAGTGTACGGGACTCAAGCAATCAGCCCCAGCATTTT.

The rearrangement links TRBV15 to TRBJ2-1; 10 bases match TRBD2. J was trimmed by 8 bases and V by 0 bases; bases with no gene match: 4. In germline, CDR1 is LNHNV, CDR2 YYDKDF (reference sequence). The CDR3 has 15 amino acids. In nucleotides, the CDR3 is TGTGCCACCAGCAGAGAGGCTAGCGGGAGTGATGAGCAGTTCTTC. Protein product: CATSREASGSDEQFF.

This clonotype was seen repeatedly, ten times or more. The chain links TRBV28 to TRBJ1-5; TRBD1 aligns across 7 bases. V dropped 5 bases and J dropped 6; count of bases not matched to a gene: 10. Looked up from germline, CDR1 is MDHEN and CDR2 is SYDVKM. The length of the CDR3 is 15 residues. CDR3 loop: CASSLGQVGGQPQHF. DNA of the CDR3: TGTGCCAGCAGTCTCGGACAGGTGGGGGGTCAGCCCCAGCATTTT.

This CDR3 reads CASSARGSYNEQFF. For the CDR3, the DNA is TGTGCCAGCTCAGCGCGGGGGTCCTACAATGAGCAGTTCTTC. This chain joins TRBV18 and TRBJ2-1, with 7 bases lining up with TRBD2. Germline loops: CDR1 KGHSH, CDR2 LQKENI. The CDR3 consists of 14 residues. V trimming: 5 bases; J trimming: 1 base; junction bases outside the gene matches: 2.

The genes are TRBV20-1 and TRBJ2-3, with TRBD2 matching over 12 bases. The V segment lost 0 bases and the J segment 4 bases; nucleotides outside the gene matches: 5. There are 16 residues in the CDR3. Germline CDR1 reads DFQATT; CDR2 reads SNEGSKA (reference sequence). CDR3 DNA sequence: TGCAGTGCTAGAGATGAGACTAGCGGGAGACCAGATACGCAGTATTTT. Translating it yields CSARDETSGRPDTQYF.

This clonotype appeared a few times. V is TRBV12-3 or TRBV12-4 and J is TRBJ2-1, with 8 bases aligning to TRBD2. With V trimmed by 7 bases and J by 9 bases, 17 bases remained unmatched. The CDR3 loop spans 16 amino acids. CDR3 in amino acids: CASNPPGRAGGGEQFF. The CDR3 DNA sequence: TGTGCCAGCAATCCTCCCGGTAGGGCGGGAGGAGGTGAGCAGTTCTTC.

Remarks on this clonotype: The junction departs from the called germline gene at one end, perhaps through a read error. The CDR3 bases are TGTGCCTGCAGCCCCAAATTATACGAGCAGTACTTC. This sequence encodes CACSPKLYEQYF. The genes are TRBV7-2 and TRBJ2-7; D is undetermined. Germline V gene data show CDR1 as SGHTA and CDR2 as FQGNSA. This CDR3 comprises 12 residues.

The J gene is TRBJ2-7, the V gene TRBV11-2; possible D gene TRBD1, 8 bases. Trimming removed 2 bases from V and 7 bases from J, with 15 bases in between. This CDR3 has 14 residues. CDR1 and CDR2 from the germline V gene are SGHAT and FQNNGV. The CDR3 is CASSLTGGGQEQYV. DNA for the CDR3: TGTGCCAGCAGCTTAACAGGGGGGGGTCAGGAGCAGTACGTC.

The sample holds many counts of this clonotype. This chain connects TRBV7-3 to TRBJ1-1, with a weak D call TRBD1 (6 bases). CDR1 is SGHTA, CDR2 FQGTGA, per germline. Trimming left V 4 bases short and J 4 bases short, with 10 bases between. The CDR3 sequence is 13 residues long. CDR3 region: CASSSQGGTEAFF. CDR3 DNA: TGTGCCAGCAGCTCACAGGGTGGCACTGAAGCTTTCTTT.

This clonotype occurred a few times. At one end, the junction sequence differs from germline, possibly due to a read error. This chain joins TRBV2 and TRBJ2-1, with TRBD2 matching 7 bases. From germline, CDR1 is SNHLY and CDR2 FYNNEI. This CDR3 has 14 residues. Written as DNA, the CDR3 is TGTGCCAGCAGTGGGGTTCGAGGGACTACCTCGGAGGTCTTC. Translating gives CASSGVRGTTSEVF.